These 15 T cell receptor beta chains were all obtained from the same sample, sequenced in a study of shared clonotypes between healthy human individuals. Assay: immunoSEQ multiplex PCR; the TCRdb copy retains only in-frame clones and omits some. Seen here are 1,100,000 or so clones, about 80% observed once, and the top ten hold 0.5% to 0.6%. The sequenced sample consisted of memory CD4+ T cells from PBMCs. Subset specified: CD45RA-negative fraction. All receptors derive from a man between 18 and 29 years old in good health. Some clones in this sample may be carry-over from other donors' samples.

This clone showed up just once. This chain uses TRBV30 with TRBJ2-1; D ambiguous. Germline CDR1 is GTSNPN and CDR2 is SVGIG (reference sequence). CDR3 length: 14 amino acids. The V and J ends lost 0 bases and 7 bases respectively, with 13 bases between them. The CDR3 nucleotides are TGTGCCTGGAGTGTACTTTGGGTCGAGAATGAGCAGTTCTTC. Translated, it gives CAWSVLWVENEQFF.

This chain connects TRBV28 to TRBJ1-2; 8 bases match TRBD1. Germline loops: CDR1 MDHEN, CDR2 SYDVKM. This CDR3 has 15 amino acids. The V gene end was trimmed by 5 bases and the J gene end by 3 bases; junction bases not matched to a gene: 8. CDR3 coding DNA: TGTGCCAGCAGTCCCCCCAGGGGGCAGGACTATGGCTACACCTTC. Its translation is CASSPPRGQDYGYTF.

The chain joins TRBV18 to TRBJ1-3; D not resolved. Germline assignment: CDR1 KGHSH and CDR2 LQKENI. This CDR3 spans 17 amino acids. The V and J ends lost 0 bases and 0 bases respectively, with 12 bases between them. This CDR3 is CASSPPELGPSGNTIYF. The CDR3 DNA reads as TGTGCCAGCTCACCACCTGAGCTGGGCCCCTCTGGAAACACCATATATTTT.

The chain combines TRBV27 with TRBJ2-6; 9 positions match TRBD1. Germline CDR1 is MNHEY and CDR2 is SMNVEV (reference sequence). This CDR3 spans 17 amino acids. The junction had 9 bases not matched to a gene; V was cut back by 8 bases and J by 1 base. For the CDR3, the DNA is TGTGCCAGCGGACCGGGACAGGGCAAATCTGGGGCCAACGTCCTGACTTTC. It codes for CASGPGQGKSGANVLTF. Full variable domain (remainder filled in from reference TRBV27 and TRBJ2-6): EAQVTQNPRYLITVTGKKLTVTCSQNMNHEYMSWYRQDPGLGLRQIYYSMNVEVTDKGDVPEGYKVSRKEKRNFPLILESPSPNQTSLYFCASGPGQGKSGANVLTFGAGSRLTVL.

J is TRBJ2-3 and V is TRBV5-4, with 9 bases identical to TRBD2. Germline CDR1 reads SGHNT; CDR2 reads YYREEE (reference sequence). V lost 3 bases to trimming and J lost 0 bases; unmatched junction nucleotides: 5. The CDR3 totals 16 residues. The CDR3 region has the DNA TGTGCCAGCAGCTCCCCTAGCGGGATAAGCACAGATACGCAGTATTTT. Translation: CASSSPSGISTDTQYF. The entire variable domain, with the rest obtained from reference TRBV5-4 and TRBJ2-3, is as follows: ETGVTQSPTHLIKTRGQQVTLRCSSQSGHNTVSWYQQALGQGPQFIFQYYREEENGRGNFPPRFSGLQFPNYSSELNVNALELDDSALYLCASSSPSGISTDTQYFGPGTRLTVL.

Only a few counts were recorded for this clone. V usage is TRBV5-1 and J usage is TRBJ1-1; D not certain. The length of the CDR3 is 12 residues. Per germline, CDR1 SGHRS and CDR2 YFSETQ. V was pared by 4 bases and J by 10 bases, with 14 bases between. The DNA for the CDR3 is TGCGCCAGCAGCGTCGGGTCCTCGGGAGCTTTCTTT. Translated, it gives CASSVGSSGAFF.

The chain employs TRBV5-4 and TRBJ2-7; 9 bases align to TRBD1. J gave up 5 bases and V 4 bases, and 10 bases lay outside the gene matches. Per germline, CDR1 SGHNT and CDR2 YYREEE (reference sequence). This CDR3 has 15 residues. Here the CDR3 DNA reads TGTGCCAGCAGCAAAACCGGGACAGGGATTAACGAGCAGTACTTC. Its protein is CASSKTGTGINEQYF.

V gene TRBV19 combines with J gene TRBJ2-3; D possibly corresponds to TRBD2 (5 bases). CDR3 length: 15 amino acids. The V gene lost 6 bases and the J gene lost 2 bases, with 15 bases spanning the gap. Germline V CDR1 and CDR2: LNHDA, SQIVND (reference sequence). This CDR3 is CASRSGALNTDTQYF. DNA of the CDR3: TGTGCCAGTAGAAGCGGAGCCCTCAACACAGATACGCAGTATTTT.

This chain links TRBV28 with TRBJ2-3; 8 bases agree with TRBD1. The CDR3 has 13 residues. V was pared by 8 bases and J by 1 base, with 2 bases of the junction left unmatched. Looked up from germline, CDR1 is MDHEN and CDR2 is SYDVKM. The CDR3 region has the DNA TGTGCCAGCGAGGGACAGGGCACAGATACGCAGTATTTT. Protein: CASEGQGTDTQYF.

The chain has TRBV2 and TRBJ2-5, with 10 positions matching TRBD2. The CDR3 is 15 amino acids. The V gene's germline CDR1 is SNHLY and CDR2 FYNNEI. The J segment lost 3 bases and the V segment lost 5 bases, leaving 6 bases of the junction unmatched. DNA of the CDR3: TGTGCCAGCAGTACAGCGGGAGGGCCAGAAGAGACCCAGTACTTC. This codes for CASSTAGGPEETQYF.

The chain is built from TRBV20-1 and TRBJ2-5, with 12 bases identical to TRBD2. The CDR3 spans 11 residues. CDR1 and CDR2 from the germline V gene are DFQATT and SNEGSKA (reference sequence). The V segment lost 7 bases and the J segment 8 bases; nucleotides outside the gene matches: 2. The CDR3 here is CSGLAGDTQYF. The DNA for the CDR3 is TGCAGTGGACTAGCGGGAGATACCCAGTACTTC.

In this sample, this clone turned up a few times. The V gene is TRBV7-2, the J gene TRBJ2-7; D might be TRBD2 (7 bases). CDR1 SGHTA and CDR2 FQGNSA come from the germline V gene. The V end was cut by 1 base, the J end by 6 bases, with 10 bases between. This CDR3 spans 13 amino acids. The CDR3 sequence: CASSLDREGEQYF. CDR3 bases: TGTGCCAGCAGCTTAGACAGGGAGGGCGAGCAGTACTTC.

A few counts support this clone. The V gene is TRBV5-8, the J gene TRBJ2-6; 9 bases map to TRBD1. Germline CDR1 reads SGHTS; CDR2 reads YDEGEE. This CDR3 is built from 18 residues. V trimming: 0 bases; J trimming: 0 bases; junction bases outside the gene matches: 4. The CDR3 loop is CASSLGTGADSGANVLTF. For the CDR3, the DNA is TGTGCCAGCAGCTTGGGGACAGGGGCGGACTCTGGGGCCAACGTCCTGACTTTC.

CDR3 nucleotides: TGTGCCAGCGAGCTAGCGGGAGGGTTGGGCGAGCAGTACTTC. Its protein product is CASELAGGLGEQYF. The V and J genes are TRBV25-1 and TRBJ2-5; 12 bases align to TRBD2. The J call could be wrong; TRBJ2-7 is a better fit for the DNA end. Germline CDR1 MGHDK, CDR2 SYGVNS. This CDR3 comprises 14 residues.

This clone was recorded once. V and J are TRBV7-2 and TRBJ2-7; 9 bases match TRBD2. Germline V lookup: CDR1 SGHTA, CDR2 FQGNSA. The CDR3 extends over 14 amino acids. Trimming at V came to 1 base and at J to 6 bases, leaving 4 bases not matched to a gene. CDR3 residues: CASSLVGLATEQYF. CDR3 DNA: TGTGCCAGCAGCTTAGTCGGACTAGCGACCGAGCAGTACTTC.